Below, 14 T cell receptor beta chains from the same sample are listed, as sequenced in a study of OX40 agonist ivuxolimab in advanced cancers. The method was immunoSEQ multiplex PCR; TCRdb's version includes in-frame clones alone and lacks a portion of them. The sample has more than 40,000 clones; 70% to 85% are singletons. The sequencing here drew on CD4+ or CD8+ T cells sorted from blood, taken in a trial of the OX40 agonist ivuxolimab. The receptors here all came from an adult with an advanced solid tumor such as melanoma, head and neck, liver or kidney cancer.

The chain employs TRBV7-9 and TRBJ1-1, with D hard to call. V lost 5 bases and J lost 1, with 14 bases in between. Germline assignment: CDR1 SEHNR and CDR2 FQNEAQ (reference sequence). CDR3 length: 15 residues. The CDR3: CASSADGAGNTEAFF. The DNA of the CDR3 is TGTGCCAGCAGCGCAGATGGAGCCGGGAACACTGAAGCTTTCTTT.

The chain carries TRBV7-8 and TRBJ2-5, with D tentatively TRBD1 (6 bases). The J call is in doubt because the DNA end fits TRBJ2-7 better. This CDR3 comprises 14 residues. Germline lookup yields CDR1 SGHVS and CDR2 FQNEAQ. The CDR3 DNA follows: TGTGCCAGCAGCTTAGATGAGGGGGACTACGAGCAGTACTTC. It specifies CASSLDEGDYEQYF.

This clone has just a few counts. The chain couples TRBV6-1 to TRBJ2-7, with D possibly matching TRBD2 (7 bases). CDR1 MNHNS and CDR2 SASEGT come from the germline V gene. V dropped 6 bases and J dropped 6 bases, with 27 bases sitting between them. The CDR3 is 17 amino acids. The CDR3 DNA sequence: TGTGCCAGCAGCGAAAGTTGGGGGGGGGCCCAATTACTCGAGCAGTACTTC. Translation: CASSESWGGAQLLEQYF.

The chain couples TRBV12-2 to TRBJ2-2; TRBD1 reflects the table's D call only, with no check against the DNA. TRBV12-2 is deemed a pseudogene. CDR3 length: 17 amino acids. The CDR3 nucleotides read TGTGCAAGTCGCTTACCACGACAGTCACGAAGCCCCGGGGAGCTGTTTTTT. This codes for CASRLPRQSRSPGELFF.

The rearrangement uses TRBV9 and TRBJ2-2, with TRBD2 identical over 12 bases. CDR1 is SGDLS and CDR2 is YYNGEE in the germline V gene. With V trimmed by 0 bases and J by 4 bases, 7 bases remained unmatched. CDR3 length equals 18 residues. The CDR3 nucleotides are TGTGCCAGCAGCGTAGCTCTAGCGGGGGGGCGTGGCACCGGGGAGCTGTTTTTT. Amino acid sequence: CASSVALAGGRGTGELFF.

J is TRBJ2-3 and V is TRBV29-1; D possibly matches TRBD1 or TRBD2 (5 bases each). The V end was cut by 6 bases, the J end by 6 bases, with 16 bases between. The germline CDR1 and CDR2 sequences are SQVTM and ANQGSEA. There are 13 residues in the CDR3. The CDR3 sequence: CSVGDADADTQYF. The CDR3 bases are TGCAGCGTAGGGGACGCGGATGCCGATACGCAGTATTTT.

CDR3 coding DNA: TGTGCCAGCACCCCGGGACAGGTTGATACTGAAGCTTTCTTT. Translating gives CASTPGQVDTEAFF. The V call is TRBV9, the J call TRBJ1-1, with 8 bases that match TRBD1. Germline V gene data show CDR1 as SGDLS and CDR2 as YYNGEE. Germline trimming cut 6 bases from V and 5 bases from J; bases unmatched to any gene: 9. There are 14 residues in the CDR3.

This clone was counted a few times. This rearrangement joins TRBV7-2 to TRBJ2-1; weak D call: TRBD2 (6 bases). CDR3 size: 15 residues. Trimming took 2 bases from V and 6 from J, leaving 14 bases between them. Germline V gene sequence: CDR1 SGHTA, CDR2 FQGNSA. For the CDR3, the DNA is TGTGCCAGCAGCTTAAGTCCGCGGGGCGGCAATGAGCAGTTCTTC. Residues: CASSLSPRGGNEQFF.

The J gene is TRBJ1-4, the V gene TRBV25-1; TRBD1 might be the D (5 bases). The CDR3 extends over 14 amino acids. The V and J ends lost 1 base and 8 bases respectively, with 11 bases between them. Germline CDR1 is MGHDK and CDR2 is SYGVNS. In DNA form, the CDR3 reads TGTGCCAGCAGTGAATGGAGGGACGAAGAAAAACTGTTTTTT. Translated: CASSEWRDEEKLFF.

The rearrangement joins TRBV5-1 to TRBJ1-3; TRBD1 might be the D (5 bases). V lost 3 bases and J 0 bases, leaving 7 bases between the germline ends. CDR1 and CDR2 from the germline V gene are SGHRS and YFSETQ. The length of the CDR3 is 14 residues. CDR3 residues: CASSSGLSGNTIYF. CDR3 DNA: TGCGCCAGCAGCTCAGGGCTCTCTGGAAACACCATATATTTT.

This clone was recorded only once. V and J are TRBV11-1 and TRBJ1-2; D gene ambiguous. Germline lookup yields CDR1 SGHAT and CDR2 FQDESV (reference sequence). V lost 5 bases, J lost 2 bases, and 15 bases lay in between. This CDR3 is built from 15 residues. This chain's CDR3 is CASSQRKGLNYGYTF. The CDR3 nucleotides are TGTGCCAGCAGCCAACGTAAGGGCCTCAACTATGGCTACACCTTC.

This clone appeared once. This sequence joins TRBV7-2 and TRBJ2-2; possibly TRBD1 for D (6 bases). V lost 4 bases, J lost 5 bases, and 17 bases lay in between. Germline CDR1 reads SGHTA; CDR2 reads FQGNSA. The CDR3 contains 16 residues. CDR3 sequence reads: CASSSTGTTTTGELFF. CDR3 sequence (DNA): TGTGCCAGCAGCTCAACCGGGACAACAACTACCGGGGAGCTGTTTTTT.

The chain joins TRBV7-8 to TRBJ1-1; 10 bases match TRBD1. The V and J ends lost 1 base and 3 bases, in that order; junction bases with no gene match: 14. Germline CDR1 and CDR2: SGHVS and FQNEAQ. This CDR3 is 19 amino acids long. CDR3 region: CASSLGQGAGSTWYTEAFF. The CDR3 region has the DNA TGTGCCAGCAGCTTAGGACAGGGGGCGGGTAGTACCTGGTACACTGAAGCTTTCTTT.

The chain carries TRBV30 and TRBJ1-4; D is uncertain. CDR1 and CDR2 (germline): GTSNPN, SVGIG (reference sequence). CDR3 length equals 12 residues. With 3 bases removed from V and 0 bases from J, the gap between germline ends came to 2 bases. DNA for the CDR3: TGTGCCTGGAGGACAACTAATGAAAAACTGTTTTTT. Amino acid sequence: CAWRTTNEKLFF.